The clone carrying this T cell receptor beta chain was found many times. The sample is drawn from a study of early T cells in non-severe SARS-CoV-2 infection. TCRdb itself ran the 5' RACE reads through MiXCR, one entry per CDR3 protein. The data hold tens of thousands of distinct CDR3 sequences, with 14% observed a single time. CDR3 length: 21 residues. CDR1 SGHAT and CDR2 FQNNGV come from the germline V gene. V was trimmed by 2 bases and J by 4 bases, leaving 33 bases between them. This chain joins TRBV11-2 and TRBJ2-7; D might be TRBD1 (5 bases). This TCR came from an adult who was a healthcare worker with PCR-confirmed SARS-CoV-2 infection or an uninfected control (not recorded which). The material sequenced was whole blood. CDR3 region: CASSLSEDFHPDRVLSYEQYF. In DNA, the CDR3 is TGTGCCAGCAGCTTATCGGAAGATTTTCATCCCGACAGAGTACTATCTTACGAGCAGTACTTC.